The 27 T cell receptor beta chains below all came from one sample that was sequenced in a study of blood T cell repertoires in COVID-19. Assay used: immunoSEQ multiplex PCR; TCRdb lists only in-frame clones, some missing. This sample has around 50,000 clones; roughly 84% occur once, and the top ten carry about three fifths. The sequencing sample was made of peripheral blood. All receptors derive from a man between 65 and 80 years old with acute or convalescent COVID-19.

The chain joins TRBV5-1 to TRBJ2-5; 8 positions agree with TRBD1. This CDR3 has 14 residues. After removal of 3 bases from V and 5 bases from J, the junction contained 6 bases not matched to a gene. The germline V gene encodes CDR1 SGHRS and CDR2 YFSETQ. The CDR3 coding sequence is TGCGCCAGCAGCTCGGGACAGGAGGGGGAGACCCAGTACTTC. It translates to CASSSGQEGETQYF.

V usage is TRBV7-3 and J usage is TRBJ2-1; D is unresolved. There are 15 residues in the CDR3. CDR1 and CDR2 from the germline V gene are SGHTA and FQGTGA. V was cut by 1 base and J by 1 base, with 8 bases left in between. CDR3 coding DNA: TGTGCCAGCAGCTTAATGTCCGGTTCCTACAATGAGCAGTTCTTC. Protein: CASSLMSGSYNEQFF.

The V call is TRBV6-1, the J call TRBJ2-1; 9 bases line up with TRBD1. CDR3 length: 15 amino acids. The V gene's germline CDR1 is MNHNS and CDR2 SASEGT. Losses at the gene ends were 3 bases for V and 4 bases for J; bases not matched to a gene: 4. DNA for the CDR3: TGTGCCAGCAGTGAGGGACAGGGAATATACAATGAGCAGTTCTTC. Translation gives CASSEGQGIYNEQFF.

The V call is TRBV9, the J call TRBJ2-2, with D possibly matching TRBD1 (6 bases). V shed 0 bases and J shed 6 bases, with 12 bases lying between them. This CDR3 spans 15 amino acids. CDR1 and CDR2 from the germline V gene are SGDLS and YYNGEE. CDR3 protein: CASSVGNEGAGELFF. The DNA of the CDR3 is TGTGCCAGCAGCGTAGGAAACGAGGGGGCCGGGGAGCTGTTTTTT.

This chain connects TRBV19 to TRBJ1-5; 8 positions match TRBD1. The junction had 8 bases not matched to a gene; V was cut back by 4 bases and J by 6 bases. The CDR3 has 15 amino acids. Germline values: CDR1 LNHDA, CDR2 SQIVND (reference sequence). The CDR3 region has the DNA TGTGCCAGTAGTACCCAGACAGGGGTTTTTCAGCCCCAGCATTTT. Its translation: CASSTQTGVFQPQHF.

The chain carries TRBV7-6 and TRBJ1-1; D not certain. CDR1 is SGHVS and CDR2 is FNYEAQ in the germline V gene. V dropped 2 bases and J dropped 2 bases, with 12 bases sitting between them. CDR3 length: 15 residues. The CDR3 nucleotides are TGTGCCAGCAGCTTAAATGCGGGTTCCAACACTGAAGCTTTCTTT. Protein: CASSLNAGSNTEAFF.

The chain joins TRBV14 to TRBJ1-1; 10 bases are shared with TRBD1. Losses at the gene ends were 0 bases for V and 6 bases for J; bases not matched to a gene: 4. CDR1 is SGHDN and CDR2 is FVKESK in the germline V gene. This CDR3 spans 15 amino acids. CDR3 region: CASSQDLTGGPEAFF. The CDR3 DNA sequence: TGTGCCAGCAGCCAAGATCTGACAGGGGGCCCTGAAGCTTTCTTT.

The chain combines TRBV7-2 with TRBJ1-1; TRBD1 is a possible D gene (5 bases). Per the germline V gene, CDR1 is SGHTA and CDR2 is FQGNSA. The CDR3 sequence is 16 residues long. V lost 1 base and J 0 bases, leaving 12 bases between the germline ends. For the CDR3, the DNA is TGTGCCAGCAGCTTAGGGGGCCTCAGGGTGAACACTGAAGCTTTCTTT. This codes for CASSLGGLRVNTEAFF. The complete variable domain, with remaining parts taken from reference TRBV7-2 and TRBJ1-1, reads GAGVSQSPSNKVTEKGKDVELRCDPISGHTALYWYRQSLGQGLEFLIYFQGNSAPDKSGLPSDRFSAERTGGSVSTLTIQRTQQEDSAVYLCASSLGGLRVNTEAFFGQGTRLTVV.

The chain carries TRBV11-3 and TRBJ2-1; TRBD2 agrees at 7 bases. The germline gives CDR1 SGHNT, CDR2 YENEEA. The J segment lost 9 bases and the V segment lost 5 bases, leaving 13 bases of the junction unmatched. The CDR3 totals 15 residues. The CDR3 DNA is TGTGCCAGCAGCCGCGCGGCTAGCGGTATCAGTGAGCAGTTCTTC. Amino acids: CASSRAASGISEQFF.

The chain combines TRBV18 with TRBJ2-2; D is unclear. Germline V CDR1 and CDR2: KGHSH, LQKENI. Between the trimmed V and J ends, which lost 1 base and 6 bases, there was a span of 6 bases. This CDR3 spans 13 amino acids. Here the CDR3 DNA reads TGTGCCAGCTCACCACGAACTTCCGGGGAGCTGTTTTTT. Translating it yields CASSPRTSGELFF.

The chain couples TRBV9 to TRBJ2-1; D perhaps matches TRBD2 (6 bases). CDR3 size: 16 residues. Germline assignment: CDR1 SGDLS and CDR2 YYNGEE. V was clipped by 0 bases and J by 0 bases, with 10 bases between them. The CDR3 reads CASSVAARGSYNEQFF. The CDR3 region has the DNA TGTGCCAGCAGCGTAGCTGCGCGGGGCTCCTACAATGAGCAGTTCTTC.

This clone was seen once. The genes are TRBV6-5 and TRBJ1-6; D unclear. Germline values: CDR1 MNHEY, CDR2 SVGAGI. This CDR3 has 13 amino acids. V was cut by 7 bases and J by 10 bases, with 14 bases left in between. The DNA of the CDR3 is TGTGCCAGCAACGAAGGGAGAAGGTCACCCCTCCACTTT. Protein: CASNEGRRSPLHF.

This clone came up once. This chain uses TRBV28 with TRBJ2-3, with D possibly TRBD1 on 5 matching bases. Germline lookup yields CDR1 MDHEN and CDR2 SYDVKM. This CDR3 is built from 17 residues. V dropped 7 bases and J dropped 0 bases, with 20 bases sitting between them. CDR3 DNA sequence: TGTGCCAGCACCCTTATACGAACAGGACCGAGCACAGATACGCAGTATTTT. Protein: CASTLIRTGPSTDTQYF.

The chain recombines TRBV18 with TRBJ1-5; D unclear. Trimming took off 4 bases at V and 2 bases at J, with 9 bases between the two ends. This CDR3 is 14 amino acids long. The germline V gene has CDR1 KGHSH and CDR2 LQKENI. CDR3 sequence: CASSLPGGNQPQHF. CDR3 bases: TGTGCCAGCTCACTCCCCGGGGGCAATCAGCCCCAGCATTTT. Drawing the rest from reference TRBV18 and TRBJ1-5, the complete variable domain is NAGVMQNPRHLVRRRGQEARLRCSPMKGHSHVYWYRQLPEEGLKFMVYLQKENIIDESGMPKERFSAEFPKEGPSILRIQQVVRGDSAAYFCASSLPGGNQPQHFGDGTRLSIL.

This clone has a single count. This sequence joins TRBV7-7 and TRBJ2-2; no definite D call. From germline, CDR1 is SSHAT and CDR2 FNYEAQ (reference sequence). This CDR3 region has 11 residues. Trimming left V 11 bases short and J 0 bases short, with 4 bases between. The CDR3 sequence: CASTNTGELFF. The CDR3 DNA reads as TGTGCCTCCACGAACACCGGGGAGCTGTTTTTT. The whole variable domain, filled in from reference TRBV7-7 and TRBJ2-2, reads GAGVSQSPRYKVTKRGQDVTLRCDPISSHATLYWYQQALGQGPEFLTYFNYEAQPDKSGLPSDRFSAERPEGSISTLTIQRTEQRDSAMYRCASTNTGELFFGEGSRLTVL.

CDR3 loop: CASSLDWANSPLHF. The CDR3 DNA sequence: TGCGCCAGCAGCTTGGACTGGGCTAATTCACCCCTCCACTTT. The chain joins TRBV5-1 to TRBJ1-6; D is ambiguous. V lost 0 bases to trimming and J lost 6 bases, with 7 bases between them. CDR1 and CDR2 from the germline V gene are SGHRS and YFSETQ. CDR3 length: 14 residues.

The J gene is TRBJ1-3, the V gene TRBV7-9; a weak D match, TRBD1 (5 bases). Trimming shortened V by 5 bases and J by 9 bases, and 14 bases separated the two germline ends. Germline CDR1 is SEHNR and CDR2 is FQNEAQ (reference sequence). This CDR3 region has 13 residues. The CDR3 is CASSGTTGSTIYF. The CDR3 DNA sequence: TGTGCCAGCAGCGGCACCACAGGTTCCACCATATATTTT.

The chain employs TRBV7-3 and TRBJ2-5, with D possibly TRBD1 on 5 matching bases. The V end was cut by 5 bases, the J end by 5 bases, with 18 bases between. CDR3 length equals 15 residues. Looked up from germline, CDR1 is SGHTA and CDR2 is FQGTGA. The CDR3 here is CASSPRGGPGETQYF. The CDR3 DNA reads TGTGCCAGCAGCCCAAGGGGCGGCCCCGGGGAGACCCAGTACTTC.

The V call is TRBV19, the J call TRBJ1-5; D is uncertain. V was trimmed by 6 bases and J by 3 bases, leaving 9 bases between them. Germline CDR1 and CDR2: LNHDA and SQIVND (reference sequence). CDR3 length: 13 amino acids. The DNA of the CDR3 is TGTGCCAGTAGAAATCCCTCCAATCAGCCCCAGCATTTT. Its translation: CASRNPSNQPQHF.

The rearrangement uses TRBV7-3 and TRBJ2-6; D uncertain. Per the germline V gene, CDR1 is SGHTA and CDR2 is FQGTGA. V was pared by 1 base and J by 2 bases, with 6 bases between. CDR3 size: 15 residues. In nucleotides, the CDR3 is TGTGCCAGCAGCTTAATGCGGACTGGGGCCAACGTCCTGACTTTC. This codes for CASSLMRTGANVLTF.

This chain connects TRBV4-3 to TRBJ2-5; D is uncertain. Trimming pared 2 bases from V and 2 bases from J, leaving 6 bases between. The germline CDR1 and CDR2 sequences are LGHNA and YSLEER. This CDR3 is built from 13 residues. The CDR3 bases are TGCGCCAGCAGCCAATACAGACAAGAGACCCAGTACTTC. It is translated as CASSQYRQETQYF.

The chain is built from TRBV6-2 or TRBV6-3 and TRBJ2-1, with a possible D match to TRBD1 (5 bases). Germline loops: CDR1 MNHEY, CDR2 SVGEGT. Trimming pared 4 bases from V and 0 bases from J, leaving 13 bases between. The CDR3 contains 16 residues. As DNA, the CDR3 is TGTGCCAGCAGTTCCCTAGGGGCGAGCTCCTACAATGAGCAGTTCTTC. The encoded protein is CASSSLGASSYNEQFF.

The V call is TRBV7-2, the J call TRBJ2-3, with TRBD2 matching 10 bases. The CDR3 covers 15 residues. Trimming took 4 bases from V and 4 from J; bases not matched to a gene: 5. Germline CDR1 SGHTA, CDR2 FQGNSA. This CDR3 reads CASSSQRGGPDTQYF. DNA for the CDR3: TGTGCCAGCAGCTCCCAGCGGGGGGGCCCAGATACGCAGTATTTT.

The V call is TRBV4-1, the J call TRBJ1-5, with a possible D match to TRBD1 (5 bases). The CDR3 spans 16 residues. Trimming stripped 1 base from V and 1 base from J, with 11 bases between. Germline V gene data show CDR1 as MGHRA and CDR2 as YSYEKL. CDR3 residues: CASSQVAGLSNQPQHF. CDR3 in DNA: TGCGCCAGCAGCCAAGTGGCAGGGTTGAGCAATCAGCCCCAGCATTTT.

V and J are TRBV11-3 and TRBJ2-2; 7 positions agree with TRBD2. Germline CDR1 SGHNT, CDR2 YENEEA. This CDR3 region has 16 residues. Trimming cost V 3 bases and J 3 bases; bases outside gene matches: 7. The CDR3 region has the DNA TGTGCCAGCAGCTTCGGCGGGAGTTTCGACACCGGGGAGCTGTTTTTT. Its translation: CASSFGGSFDTGELFF.

The chain has TRBV27 and TRBJ2-7; D perhaps matches TRBD1 (6 bases). Germline V gives CDR1 MNHEY, CDR2 SMNVEV (reference sequence). The CDR3 covers 14 residues. V shed 2 bases and J shed 6 bases, with 14 bases lying between them. In nucleotides, the CDR3 is TGTGCCAGCAGTTTACGTGGACAGCCGAGCGAGCAGTACTTC. It codes for CASSLRGQPSEQYF.

The chain carries TRBV6-2 or TRBV6-3 and TRBJ2-7; 8 nucleotides line up with TRBD1. V lost 5 bases, J lost 4 bases, and 10 bases stayed unmatched. Germline V CDR1 and CDR2: MNHEY, SVGEGT. The CDR3 has 15 residues. DNA of the CDR3: TGTGCCAGCAGTGGCACAGGGGGAGCGTCTTACGAGCAGTACTTC. Encoded protein: CASSGTGGASYEQYF.